This T cell receptor beta chain is drawn from a study of CD8+CD57+ T cells in acquired aplastic anemia (dated by TCRdb to 2017 to 2018). Turning to the overall study: Extracted DNA from sorted CD4+ and CD8+ cells averaged about 2.9 ug, ranging from roughly 0.17 to 30 ug. An average of approximately 10 million reads for CD4+ cells and approximately 12 million reads for CD8+ cells was obtained from healthy donor samples. What the research found in general, with its limitations: Roughly 30 CD8+ CDR3 sequences were shared between patients and controls but appeared highly expressed in patients and within their immunodominant clones. CD8+ Simpson's diversity did not differ significantly between patients and healthy controls (P=0.060).

The cysteine opens and the phenylalanine closes a CDR3 of 14 amino acids. The only DNA kept is the CDR3, 42 bases in frame from the first base. V was cut back by 1 base and J by 7 bases, leaving a gap of 15 bases between them. Reading the germline V gene gives CDR1 SGDLS and CDR2 YYNGEE. TCR repertoires of sorted CD4+ and CD8+ blood T cells from severe aplastic anemia patients and healthy subjects were deep-sequenced in the study. Ficoll-Paque density gradient centrifugation was used to isolate peripheral blood mononuclear cells. Before DNA extraction, CD4+ and CD8+ T cells were sorted with FACS or magnetic beads. As concerns this clonotype: Its binding antigen is unknown. No per-base quality is available; no much larger clone lies one base away.

TCR beta VDJ combination and CDR3 sequence profiling used genomic DNA as the template. An Illumina HiSeq 2000 was the platform used for TCR repertoire sequencing. In the authors' own workflow: TRBV/TRBJ rearrangement plots, CDR3 size and DJ length profiles, and Simpson's diversity index were used to evaluate the repertoires. The immunodominant clone was defined as the most abundant DNA sequence in deep sequencing data. CDR3 amino acid sequences were screened for sharing across subjects and compared with published repertoires and the VDJdb database. Through fastp at Q25 and MiXCR, TCRdb rebuilt clones from the public reads, retaining in-frame beta chains. A single entry per CDR3 protein holds the most common genes and DNA from its merged rows. V and J calls and clone size were set by TCRdb, not the authors. The sample yields some 150,000 distinct CDR3 sequences; 41% were counted once. Of the sample, 8.4% is held by the ten largest clones.

This clonotype was sampled from a human donor in good health, serving as a control. Sequencing used sorted CD4+, CD8+, or CD8+CD57+ T cells (not recorded which) from PBMCs. This chain is built from TRBV9 and TRBJ2-7; too little of a D gene remains to name it. The CDR3 protein sequence reads: CASSVRSLRREQYF. The DNA sequence follows: TGTGCCAGCAGCGTAAGGAGCCTCCGTAGGGAGCAGTACTTC.